Each of the 18 T cell receptor beta chains below was sequenced from the same sample in a study of OX40 agonist ivuxolimab in advanced cancers. Produced via immunoSEQ multiplex PCR; TCRdb's table is partial and in-frame only. The sample contains about 70,000 clones, approximately 84% of which appear only once. This sample comprised CD4+ or CD8+ T cells sorted from blood, obtained in a trial of the OX40 agonist ivuxolimab. These receptor sequences come from an adult with an advanced solid tumor such as melanoma, head and neck, liver or kidney cancer.

The chain employs TRBV7-9 and TRBJ1-4; D gene ambiguous. Trimming removed 6 bases from V and 3 bases from J, with 11 bases in between. Germline-derived CDR1 and CDR2 are SEHNR and FQNEAQ (reference sequence). This CDR3 region has 14 residues. CDR3 amino acids: CASSRGDANEKLFF. CDR3 nucleotide sequence: TGTGCCAGCAGTCGGGGAGACGCTAATGAAAAACTGTTTTTT.

This chain uses TRBV5-5 with TRBJ2-5; no clear D gene. Germline loops: CDR1 SGHKS, CDR2 YYEKEE (reference sequence). CDR3 length: 14 amino acids. V shed 6 bases and J shed 4 bases, with 16 bases lying between them. The CDR3 bases are TGTGCCAGCATACTGTCTGGCAGGCGAGAGACCCAGTACTTC. Translation gives CASILSGRRETQYF.

This clone was counted only a few times. One end of the junction is discordant with germline, which a read error may explain. The chain combines TRBV7-3 with TRBJ1-2, with a tentative D call TRBD1 (5 bases). The CDR3 is made up of 12 amino acids. Germline V gene sequence: CDR1 SGHTA, CDR2 FQGTGA. The CDR3: CASSSSGTPQYF. CDR3 coding DNA: TGTGCCAGCAGCTCATCCGGGACTCCACAATACTTC.

The chain joins TRBV19 to TRBJ2-7, with 10 bases that match TRBD2. With 3 bases clipped from V and 3 bases from J, the junction kept 5 bases outside the gene matches. Germline V lookup: CDR1 LNHDA, CDR2 SQIVND (reference sequence). The CDR3 is 15 amino acids. The CDR3 reads CASSIGLAENYEQYF. Written as DNA, the CDR3 is TGTGCCAGTAGTATCGGACTAGCGGAGAACTACGAGCAGTACTTC.

The chain has TRBV5-3 and TRBJ2-2; no clear D. TRBV5-3 is annotated as an ORF whose role is uncertain. This CDR3 comprises 15 residues. Between the trimmed V and J ends, which lost 1 base and 6 bases, there was a span of 13 bases. The CDR3 region has the DNA TGTGCCAGAAGCTTGAGTGGCTACTGCGCCGGGGAGCTGTTTTTT. It is translated as CARSLSGYCAGELFF.

The V call is TRBV5-1, the J call TRBJ2-3, with 7 positions matching TRBD1. The CDR3 length is 16 residues. The trim removed 2 bases at V and 0 bases at J, leaving 6 bases unmatched. The germline CDR1 and CDR2 sequences are SGHRS and YFSETQ. For the CDR3, the DNA is TGCGCCAGCAGCTTAGGGGGCTCCACTAGCACAGATACGCAGTATTTT. It codes for CASSLGGSTSTDTQYF.

A remark on this clone: The same CDR3 can be traced to other DNA sequences in this sample. This chain connects TRBV2 to TRBJ1-2; tentative D call: TRBD1 (6 bases). Germline V CDR1 and CDR2: SNHLY, FYNNEI. The CDR3 is 12 residues long. Trimming took off 4 bases at V and 8 bases at J, with 11 bases between the two ends. The CDR3 region is CASSGSGGGYTF. The CDR3 nucleotides read TGTGCCAGCAGTGGAAGTGGGGGCGGCTACACCTTC.

The chain employs TRBV6-1 and TRBJ2-3; 14 bases align to TRBD2. This CDR3 contains 14 residues. V lost 7 bases and J lost 4; bases outside the gene matches: 1. Per germline, CDR1 MNHNS and CDR2 SASEGT. The CDR3 spells CASKGLAGADTQYF. CDR3 DNA sequence: TGTGCCAGCAAGGGACTAGCGGGGGCAGATACGCAGTATTTT.

The chain joins TRBV5-8 to TRBJ1-5, with D maybe TRBD1 (6 bases). The V gene lost 6 bases and the J gene lost 5 bases, with 12 bases spanning the gap. Per the germline V gene, CDR1 is SGHTS and CDR2 is YDEGEE. This CDR3 has 13 amino acids. CDR3: CASTQGGDQPQHF. Written as DNA, the CDR3 is TGTGCCAGCACCCAAGGGGGGGATCAGCCCCAGCATTTT. The whole variable domain, remainder taken from reference TRBV5-8 and TRBJ1-5, is EAGVTQSPTHLIKTRGQQATLRCSPISGHTSVYWYQQALGLGLQFLLWYDEGEERNRGNFPPRFSGRQFPNYSSELNVNALELEDSALYLCASTQGGDQPQHFGDGTRLSIL.

This chain joins TRBV7-2 and TRBJ2-1; 10 bases align to TRBD2. The CDR3 length is 16 residues. The V gene end was trimmed by 2 bases and the J gene end by 5 bases; junction bases not matched to a gene: 6. Germline CDR1 and CDR2: SGHTA and FQGNSA. In DNA form, the CDR3 reads TGTGCCAGCAGCTTAAGTTCGACTAGCGGGCACAATGAGCAGTTCTTC. The encoded protein is CASSLSSTSGHNEQFF. The full variable domain, in which reference TRBV7-2 and TRBJ2-1 provide the parts outside the CDR3, is GAGVSQSPSNKVTEKGKDVELRCDPISGHTALYWYRQSLGQGLEFLIYFQGNSAPDKSGLPSDRFSAERTGGSVSTLTIQRTQQEDSAVYLCASSLSSTSGHNEQFFGPGTRLTVL.

The J gene is TRBJ1-5, the V gene TRBV11-3; maybe TRBD1 (5 bases). V dropped 5 bases and J dropped 1 base, with 9 bases sitting between them. Germline CDR1 SGHNT, CDR2 YENEEA. The CDR3 runs to 14 residues. For the CDR3, the DNA is TGTGCCAGCAGCCCCGGGGGGAGCAATCAGCCCCAGCATTTT. The encoded protein is CASSPGGSNQPQHF.

This sequence joins TRBV5-6 and TRBJ1-5; tentatively, D is TRBD1 (5 bases). This CDR3 has 16 residues. Germline V gives CDR1 SGHDT, CDR2 YYEEEE. V lost 3 bases and J 9 bases, leaving 22 bases between the germline ends. DNA of the CDR3: TGTGCCAGCAGCTCACTCCGACGGGGCCCAGACATGCCCCAGCATTTT. This codes for CASSSLRRGPDMPQHF.

This chain connects TRBV6-5 to TRBJ2-1; D perhaps matches TRBD2 (7 bases). The germline V and J ends were trimmed by 0 bases and 4 bases, with 10 bases remaining between them. The CDR3 totals 15 residues. Germline assignment: CDR1 MNHEY and CDR2 SVGAGI. This CDR3 is CASSYSKGGYNEQFF. The CDR3 coding sequence is TGTGCCAGCAGTTACTCGAAGGGGGGGTACAATGAGCAGTTCTTC.

V gene TRBV6-1 combines with J gene TRBJ2-7; 7 bases agree with TRBD1. In germline, CDR1 is MNHNS, CDR2 SASEGT. This CDR3 comprises 15 residues. V shed 2 bases and J 3 bases; nucleotides not matched to a gene: 7. CDR3 nucleotide sequence: TGTGCCAGCAGTGAAAAGAGGGGGCGTAACTACGAGCAGTACTTC. Protein product: CASSEKRGRNYEQYF.

The chain joins TRBV5-1 to TRBJ1-4; D may be TRBD1 (5 bases). The CDR3 loop spans 16 amino acids. V gave up 0 bases and J gave up 0 bases, with 9 bases separating them. Germline V gene sequence: CDR1 SGHRS, CDR2 YFSETQ. The CDR3 loop is CASSLAGTATNEKLFF. As DNA, the CDR3 is TGCGCCAGCAGCTTGGCGGGGACTGCAACTAATGAAAAACTGTTTTTT. Complete variable domain (other parts from reference TRBV5-1 and TRBJ1-4): KAGVTQTPRYLIKTRGQQVTLSCSPISGHRSVSWYQQTPGQGLQFLFEYFSETQRNKGNFPGRFSGRQFSNSRSEMNVSTLELGDSALYLCASSLAGTATNEKLFFGSGTQLSVL.

The V and J genes are TRBV2 and TRBJ2-1; 12 bases map to TRBD2. Germline CDR1 SNHLY, CDR2 FYNNEI. V shed 6 bases and J 3 bases; nucleotides not matched to a gene: 9. This CDR3 spans 17 amino acids. DNA for the CDR3: TGTGCCAGCAGCCGGACTAGCGGGACCTCTTTCTACAATGAGCAGTTCTTC. As protein: CASSRTSGTSFYNEQFF.

This clone appeared a single time. The chain couples TRBV7-3 to TRBJ2-3, with TRBD2 identical over 7 bases. Germline V CDR1 and CDR2: SGHTA, FQGTGA. The CDR3 consists of 15 residues. J gave up 4 bases and V 2 bases, and 6 bases lay outside the gene matches. Written as DNA, the CDR3 is TGTGCCAGCAGCTTAGGGGCGGGAGTGGCAGATACGCAGTATTTT. Amino acid sequence: CASSLGAGVADTQYF. Full variable domain (missing parts from reference TRBV7-3 and TRBJ2-3): GAGVSQTPSNKVTEKGKYVELRCDPISGHTALYWYRQSLGQGPEFLIYFQGTGAADDSGLPNDRFFAVRPEGSVSTLKIQRTERGDSAVYLCASSLGAGVADTQYFGPGTRLTVL.

This chain joins TRBV13 and TRBJ1-2; 8 nucleotides line up with TRBD1. Trimming removed 5 bases from V and 6 bases from J; junction bases left unmatched: 8. CDR3 length: 14 amino acids. CDR1 is PRHDT, CDR2 FYEKMQ, per germline (reference sequence). CDR3 DNA sequence: TGTGCCAGCAGCCCTCGGACAGGGAGCCATGGCTACACCTTC. This translates into CASSPRTGSHGYTF. The entire variable domain, with the rest obtained from reference TRBV13 and TRBJ1-2, is as follows: AAGVIQSPRHLIKEKRETATLKCYPIPRHDTVYWYQQGPGQDPQFLISFYEKMQSDKGSIPDRFSAQQFSDYHSELNMSSLELGDSALYFCASSPRTGSHGYTFGSGTRLTVV.